This T cell receptor (beta chain) was recorded in a study of T cell responses to AZD1222 COVID-19 vaccine. Study-wide findings and caveats: Unmutated variant regions are reportedly the target of nearly half of TCRs that are spike-specific. Dominant CD4 TCR responses targeted spike regions 160-218 and 743-854. The repertoires were collected only after the peak T cell response. Clonal diversity was possibly underestimated, and white British individuals and females predominated among donors.

Sequenced by immunoSEQ multiplex PCR; TCRdb stores in-frame clones only, minus some. This sample carries about 140,000 clones, about 92% of them seen once, and the ten largest clones take about 6.5%. CDR3 length: 16 amino acids. The V end was cut by 3 bases, the J end by 4 bases, with 16 bases between. Germline lookup yields CDR1 KGHSH and CDR2 LQKENI. Concerning this clone itself: The antigen is undetermined.

The chain is built from TRBV18 and TRBJ1-5, with D possibly matching TRBD1 (5 bases). The sequenced sample was peripheral blood, obtained 28 days after the second AZD1222 dose. This receptor was identified in an adult who received the AZD1222 COVID-19 vaccine. CDR3 loop: CASSPSLVSGNQPQHF. The CDR3 region has the DNA TGTGCCAGCTCACCGTCTTTAGTATCAGGGAATCAGCCCCAGCATTTT.